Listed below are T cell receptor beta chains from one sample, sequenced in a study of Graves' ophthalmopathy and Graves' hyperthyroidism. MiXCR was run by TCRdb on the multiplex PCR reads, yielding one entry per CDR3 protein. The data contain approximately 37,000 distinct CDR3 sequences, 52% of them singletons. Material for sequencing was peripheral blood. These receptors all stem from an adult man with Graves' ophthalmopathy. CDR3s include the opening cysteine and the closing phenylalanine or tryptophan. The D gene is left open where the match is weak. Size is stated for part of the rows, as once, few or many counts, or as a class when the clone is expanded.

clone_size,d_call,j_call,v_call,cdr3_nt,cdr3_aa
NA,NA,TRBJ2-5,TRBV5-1,TGCGCAAGCAGCCTAGACGACCAAGAGATCCAGTACTTC,CASSLDDQEIQYF
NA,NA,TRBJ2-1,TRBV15,TGTGCCACCAGCAGCGTAGATCAGAGCTCCTACAATGAGCAGTTCTTC,CATSSVDQSSYNEQFF
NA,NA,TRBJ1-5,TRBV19,TGTGCCAGTAGTATTAGTGGCAGGACCCAGCATTTT,CASSISGRTQHF
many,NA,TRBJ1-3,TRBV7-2,TGTGCCAGCAGCGACTTACCGGGACAAAATAGGGACACCATATATTTT,CASSDLPGQNRDTIYF
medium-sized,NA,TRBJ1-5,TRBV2,TGTGCCAGCAGTCCAGGGACGGAGCAGCCCCAGCATTTT,CASSPGTEQPQHF
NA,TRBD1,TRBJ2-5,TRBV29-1,TGCAGCGCCGGGACAGGGTGGCAAGAGACCCAGTACTTC,CSAGTGWQETQYF
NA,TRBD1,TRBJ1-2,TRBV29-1,TGCAGCGTAATGGACAGGCATGGCTACACCTTC,CSVMDRHGYTF
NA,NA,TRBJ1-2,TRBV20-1,TGCAGTGCTAGAGAACGGACCTATGGCTACACCTTC,CSARERTYGYTF
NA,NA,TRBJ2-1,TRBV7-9,TGTGCCAGCAGCTTAGGAGATGAGCAGTTCTTC,CASSLGDEQFF
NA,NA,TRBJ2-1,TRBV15,TGTGCCACCAGCAGCCCCACTGCCTTGGGTTCCTACAATGAGCAGTTCTTC,CATSSPTALGSYNEQFF
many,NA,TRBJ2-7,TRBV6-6,TGTGCCAGCAGTTATAGCGGAATAGAGCAGTACTTC,CASSYSGIEQYF
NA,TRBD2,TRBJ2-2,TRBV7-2,TGTGCCAGCAGCTCTAGGACTAGCGGGAGCCCTAACGGGGAGCTGTTTTTT,CASSSRTSGSPNGELFF
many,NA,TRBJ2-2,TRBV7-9,TGTGCCAGCGGAGGGACAGAGAACACCGGGGAGCTGTTTTTT,CASGGTENTGELFF
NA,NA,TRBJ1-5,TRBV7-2,TGTGCCAGCAGCTTCGCAGGGGCGCCCCAGCATTTT,CASSFAGAPQHF
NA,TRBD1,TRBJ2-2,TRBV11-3,TGTGCCAGCAGCTTAGGGCTTTCGGGACAGGGGAACACCGGGGAGCTGTCTTTT,CASSLGLSGQGNTGELSF
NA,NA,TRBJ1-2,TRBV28,TGTGCCAGCAGTTTAGGGGGCTGGGGCTACACCTTC,CASSLGGWGYTF
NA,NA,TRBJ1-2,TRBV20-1,TGCAGTGCTAGAGATCATGAGACGCCGGGCTATGGCTACACCTTC,CSARDHETPGYGYTF
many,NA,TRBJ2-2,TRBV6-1,TGTGCCAGCATGCGGAACACCGGGGAGCTGTTTTTT,CASMRNTGELFF
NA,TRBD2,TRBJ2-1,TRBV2,TGTGCCAGCAGTCCACAGTTGGTACTAGCGGGAGGTGAGCAGTTCTTC,CASSPQLVLAGGEQFF
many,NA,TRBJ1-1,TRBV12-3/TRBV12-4,TGTGCCAGCAGTTTTAAGAAGAGGGGAACTGAAGCTTTCTTT,CASSFKKRGTEAFF
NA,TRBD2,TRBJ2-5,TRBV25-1,TGTGCCAGCTGTACCGGGACTAGCGGGCAAGAGACCCAGTACTTC,CASCTGTSGQETQYF
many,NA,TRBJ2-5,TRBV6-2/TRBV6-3,TGTGCCAGCAGTTACCGTGCGGGGGCGGGGGAGACCCAGTACTTC,CASSYRAGAGETQYF
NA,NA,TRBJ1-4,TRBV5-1,TGCGCCAGCAGCAGAGGGGGGGGTAACTATGAAAAACTGTTTTTT,CASSRGGGNYEKLFF
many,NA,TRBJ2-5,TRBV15,TGTGCCACCAGCAGAGATTCGGTAGCTTGGGGTGGAGAGACCCAGTACTTC,CATSRDSVAWGGETQYF
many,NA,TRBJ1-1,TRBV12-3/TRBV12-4,TGTGCCAGCAGCCCGGGGAAGGGGTACACTGAAGCTTTCTTT,CASSPGKGYTEAFF
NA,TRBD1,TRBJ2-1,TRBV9,TGTGCCAGCAGCGCGGGACAGGGATCCTACAATGAGCAGTTCTTC,CASSAGQGSYNEQFF
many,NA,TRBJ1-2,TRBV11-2,TGTGCCACCAATAGCAGGGTTCTCTTAGGCTACACCTTC,CATNSRVLLGYTF
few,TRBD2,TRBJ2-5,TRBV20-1,TGCAGTGCGGAGGGCTCGGGGGGGCGACAAGAGACCCAGTACTTC,CSAEGSGGRQETQYF
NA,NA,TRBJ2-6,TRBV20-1,TGCAGTGCTATAAGGGAGTCAGGGGCCAACGTCCTGACTTTC,CSAIRESGANVLTF
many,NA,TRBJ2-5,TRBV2,TGTGCCAGCAGTGAGCTAGCCCCAGGGGGGGAGACCCAGTACTTC,CASSELAPGGETQYF
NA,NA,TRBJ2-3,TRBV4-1,TGCGCCAGCAGCCATGTGCGGACAGATACGCAGTATTTT,CASSHVRTDTQYF
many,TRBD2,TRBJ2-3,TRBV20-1,TGCAGTGCTAGAGATGGGACTAGCCGGGATACGCAGTATTTT,CSARDGTSRDTQYF
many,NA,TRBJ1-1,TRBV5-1,TGCGCCAGCAGCAGAAAGGCGGATTCCATGAACACTGAAGCTTTCTTT,CASSRKADSMNTEAFF
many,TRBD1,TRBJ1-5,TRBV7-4,TGTGCCAGCAGCTTGGTATGGGGGACAGGGGAGGATCAGCCCCAGCATTTT,CASSLVWGTGEDQPQHF
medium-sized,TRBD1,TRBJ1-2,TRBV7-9,TGTGCCAGCAGCCGAAGACAGGGTTTGGCGGATGGCTACACCTTC,CASSRRQGLADGYTF
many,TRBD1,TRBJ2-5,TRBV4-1,TGCGCCAGCAGCCAAGATAAGGGAGCAGGGGGCGCAGGAGAGACCCAGTACTTC,CASSQDKGAGGAGETQYF
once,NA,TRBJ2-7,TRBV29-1,TGCAGCGTTAGCGGGCCTCACAGTAACGAGCAGTACTTC,CSVSGPHSNEQYF
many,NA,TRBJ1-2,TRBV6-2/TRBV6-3,TGTGCCAGCAGGACGCCGGGGGGAGGTGGCTACACCTTC,CASRTPGGGGYTF